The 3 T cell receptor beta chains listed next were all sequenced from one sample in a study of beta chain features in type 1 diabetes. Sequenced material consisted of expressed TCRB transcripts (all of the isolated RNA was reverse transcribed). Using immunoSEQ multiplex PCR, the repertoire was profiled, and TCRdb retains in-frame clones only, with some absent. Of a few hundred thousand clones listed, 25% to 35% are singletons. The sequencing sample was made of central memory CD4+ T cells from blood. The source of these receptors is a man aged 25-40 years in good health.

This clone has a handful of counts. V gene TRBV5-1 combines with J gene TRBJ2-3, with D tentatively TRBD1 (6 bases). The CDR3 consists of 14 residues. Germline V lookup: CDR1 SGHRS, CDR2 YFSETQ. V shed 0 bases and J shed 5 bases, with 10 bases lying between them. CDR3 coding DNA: TGCGCCAGCAGCTTGGGGACAGTAAGAGATACGCAGTATTTT. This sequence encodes CASSLGTVRDTQYF.

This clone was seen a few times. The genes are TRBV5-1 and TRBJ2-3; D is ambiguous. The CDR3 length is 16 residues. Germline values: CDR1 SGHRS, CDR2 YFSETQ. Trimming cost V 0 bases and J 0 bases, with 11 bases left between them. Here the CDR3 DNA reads TGCGCCAGCAGCTTGGAAAGCGCATGGAGCACAGATACGCAGTATTTT. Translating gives CASSLESAWSTDTQYF. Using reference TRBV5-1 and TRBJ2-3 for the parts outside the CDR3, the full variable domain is KAGVTQTPRYLIKTRGQQVTLSCSPISGHRSVSWYQQTPGQGLQFLFEYFSETQRNKGNFPGRFSGRQFSNSRSEMNVSTLELGDSALYLCASSLESAWSTDTQYFGPGTRLTVL.

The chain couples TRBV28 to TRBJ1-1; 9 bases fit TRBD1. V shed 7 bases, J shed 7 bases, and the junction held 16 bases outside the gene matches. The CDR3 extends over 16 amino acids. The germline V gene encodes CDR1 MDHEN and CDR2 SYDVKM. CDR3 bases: TGTGCCAGCAAAGCCCGGGACAGGGCCTTTGTAAGTGAAGCTTTCTTT. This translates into CASKARDRAFVSEAFF.